The entry below describes one T cell receptor (beta chain). Trimming removed 5 bases at V and 7 bases at J, with 11 bases between. This CDR3 is 12 amino acids long. Sequenced by immunoSEQ multiplex PCR; TCRdb stores in-frame clones only, minus some. The top ten clones hold under 6% of a sample with roughly 40,000 clones, over 90% of them seen once. This entry is derived from a study of blood T cell repertoires in COVID-19. This clonotype originated in a human donor in a cohort sampled during active COVID-19. The rearrangement links TRBV12-3 or TRBV12-4 to TRBJ1-2, with no clear D. The sample was peripheral blood. The CDR3 nucleotides read TGTGCCAGCAGTCCAGGCCCCCGTGGCTACACCTTC. Its protein product is CASSPGPRGYTF.